This T cell receptor beta chain comes out of a study of T cell responses to AZD1222 COVID-19 vaccine. As for the study in general: The study pooled second doses at about 4 or about 12 weeks. Overall study results and limits: Spike was spanned by vaccine-associated CD4 TCRs, which were dominant at 160-218 and 743-854. Females made up more of the donors, who were largely white British, and clonal diversity may have come out too low.

Sequencing used immunoSEQ multiplex PCR; TCRdb keeps in-frame clones, though not all of them. The table shows about 130,000 clones, with roughly 90% occurring only once. Turning to this clone: Its antigen remains unknown.

From germline, CDR1 is SGDLS and CDR2 YYNGEE. The CDR3 is 16 residues long. The V and J ends lost 4 bases and 2 bases respectively, with 19 bases between them. The genes are TRBV9 and TRBJ2-7; D assignment may be TRBD1 or TRBD2 (5 bases each). The source material was peripheral blood, sampled on day 0 of AZD1222 vaccination. The origin of this receptor is an adult in good health. The CDR3 is CASSLSPRGNTYEQYF. CDR3 bases: TGTGCCAGCAGCCTATCCCCCCGGGGCAATACCTACGAGCAGTACTTC. The whole variable domain, filled in from reference TRBV9 and TRBJ2-7, reads DSGVTQTPKHLITATGQRVTLRCSPRSGDLSVYWYQQSLDQGLQFLIQYYNGEERAKGNILERFSAQQFPDLHSELNLSSLELGDSALYFCASSLSPRGNTYEQYFGPGTRLTVT.